Below, one T cell receptor (beta chain) is given with its context. This clone was seen once. Its recognized antigen is unknown. No qualities accompany the bases; no much larger clone lies one base away. The method was the immunoSEQ multiplex PCR assay. In the authors' own workflow: A statistical classification framework was built to diagnose cytomegalovirus status from the catalog of TCR beta chain sequences. TCRdb carries this immuneACCESS record with in-frame sequences only. Its versions omit some clonotypes, under half of them owing to an unresolved V gene in the studies checked, with the rest unexplained. V and J calls and clone size are those listed in that table; D and trimming were worked out from the DNA. The sample table holds 250,000 or so clones, of which around 90% were seen once. Jointly, the top ten make up under 0.4% of the sample. These data belong to a study of cytomegalovirus exposure and HLA in healthy donors (dated by TCRdb to about 2017). Regarding the study in general: According to a later analysis, one platform produced both the roughly 110 validation repertoires and the 700 or so repertoires of the first cohort. The aim of the study was to test whether cataloging public T cell receptors could identify signatures of past pathogen exposure. In addition to the first cohort of 650 to 750 subjects, a separate validation cohort of under 150 different subjects was used. To predict cytomegalovirus infection status, the study brought together high-throughput TCR immunosequencing, statistical association of individual TCRs with disease status, and machine learning. General conclusions and limits of the study: Three of the identified cytomegalovirus-associated TCR beta chains were confirmed in vitro to be specific for cytomegalovirus antigens. All 120 or so repertoires were used to score co-occurrence in the validation cohort in a later analysis, because that analysis had no HLA typing for the cohort. The classifier was reported to diagnose cytomegalovirus status with high specificity and sensitivity in both the original and validation cohorts. The study gave a list of about 160 TCR beta chains associated with cytomegalovirus. Subsequent analysis determined that TCRs grouped into clusters in the first cohort also showed a tendency toward co-occurrence across the roughly 120 validation repertoires, and approximately 93% of cluster scores exceeded 0. While some public TCRs were present in many individuals, most TCR sequences turned up only very rarely across donors. The authors suggested that the approach could potentially be extended to other disease states and immunological phenotypes.

CDR1 and CDR2 (MGHRA, YSYEKL) derive from the germline V gene. Measured from the cysteine to the phenylalanine, the CDR3 is 16 residues long. The retained sequence is limited to the CDR3, 48 bases, with the frame set at the first base. Trimming takes 0 bases from V and 9 bases from J, and the germline ends sit 18 bases apart. The donors were included in the validation cohort of roughly 130 subjects, a group kept apart from the approximately 670-subject first cohort. The chain links TRBV4-1 with TRBJ2-1; a tentative D call is TRBD2 (6 bases match). The source material was PBMCs. The receptor was derived from a woman aged 18-29 years in good health and CMV-seronegative. This receptor has the CDR3 CASSQDPPGVMGEQFF. The sequenced DNA is TGCGCCAGCAGCCAAGATCCCCCGGGGGTCATGGGTGAGCAGTTCTTC.